This entry lists 30 T cell receptor beta chains sequenced from one sample in a study of blood T cell repertoires in COVID-19. The protocol was immunoSEQ multiplex PCR, while the TCRdb copy is restricted to in-frame clones and leaves out a portion. Of about 190,000 clones in the sample, 89% were seen once. The sequenced sample was peripheral blood. The receptor source for this set is a man aged 35 to 55 with acute or convalescent COVID-19.

The chain joins TRBV6-5 to TRBJ1-5; TRBD1 is a possible D gene (5 bases). The CDR3 runs to 14 residues. V shed 6 bases and J shed 4 bases, with 13 bases lying between them. Per germline, CDR1 MNHEY and CDR2 SVGAGI. The CDR3 nucleotides are TGTGCCAGCAGCACCGAAGGGACTAATCAGCCCCAGCATTTT. This sequence encodes CASSTEGTNQPQHF.

V and J are TRBV12-5 and TRBJ1-2, with 7 bases lining up with TRBD1. Unmatched junction bases numbered 14, after V lost 5 bases and J lost 5 bases. Germline loops: CDR1 LGHNT, CDR2 FRNRAP. The CDR3 covers 16 residues. CDR3 region: CASGIPGTASLYGYTF. The CDR3 region has the DNA TGTGCTAGTGGTATCCCCGGGACAGCGAGCTTATATGGCTACACCTTC.

The chain recombines TRBV5-1 with TRBJ2-7, with D tentatively TRBD1 (6 bases). Per germline, CDR1 SGHRS and CDR2 YFSETQ. CDR3 length: 15 residues. Trimming left V 1 base short and J 5 bases short, with 16 bases between. In nucleotides, the CDR3 is TGCGCCAGCAGCTTGCTAGGGGGAACCGGGAACGAGCAGTACTTC. Encoded protein: CASSLLGGTGNEQYF.

The V gene is TRBV5-4, the J gene TRBJ2-1, with D possibly matching TRBD1 (5 bases). Germline V gene sequence: CDR1 SGHNT, CDR2 YYREEE (reference sequence). This CDR3 has 15 residues. V shed 0 bases and J shed 4 bases, with 11 bases lying between them. CDR3 amino acids: CASSLGTQTYNEQFF. The CDR3 region has the DNA TGTGCCAGCAGCTTGGGGACACAAACTTACAATGAGCAGTTCTTC.

In DNA, the CDR3 is TGTGCCAGAACCCTGGGGGCGCCCGCGGCTAACTATGGCTACACCTTC. Amino acids: CARTLGAPAANYGYTF. V and J are TRBV5-3 and TRBJ1-2; the D gene is possibly TRBD1 (6 bases). TRBV5-3 is an open reading frame whose function is uncertain. This CDR3 contains 16 residues. The V gene lost 6 bases and the J gene lost 0 bases, with 18 bases spanning the gap.

The J gene is TRBJ2-7, the V gene TRBV5-6, with TRBD1 identical over 8 bases. This CDR3 comprises 15 residues. V shed 4 bases and J 3 bases; nucleotides not matched to a gene: 9. Germline loops: CDR1 SGHDT, CDR2 YYEEEE. The CDR3 region has the DNA TGTGCCAGCAGCCTCTCCGGGACAGGACACTACGAGCAGTACTTC. Translating gives CASSLSGTGHYEQYF.

This clone was observed a few times. The rearrangement uses TRBV2 and TRBJ1-4, with 9 bases aligning to TRBD1. CDR1 and CDR2 from the germline V gene are SNHLY and FYNNEI. With V trimmed by 5 bases and J by 5 bases, 6 bases remained unmatched. The length of the CDR3 is 15 residues. The CDR3 DNA reads as TGTGCCAGCAGTACCGACAGGGGGGGGAATGAAAAACTGTTTTTT. This sequence encodes CASSTDRGGNEKLFF.

The chain carries TRBV2 and TRBJ2-3, with 8 bases that match TRBD1. V lost 2 bases, J lost 2 bases, and 6 bases stayed unmatched. Germline loops: CDR1 SNHLY, CDR2 FYNNEI. The CDR3 runs 16 residues. The CDR3 region has the DNA TGTGCCAGCAGTGAAAGGACAGGGACGTTCACAGATACGCAGTATTTT. It encodes CASSERTGTFTDTQYF.

This clone has more than one count but fewer than ten. This sample includes further DNA sequences coding for the same CDR3. The chain joins TRBV18 to TRBJ2-7; TRBD1 matches at 9 bases. The germline CDR1 and CDR2 sequences are KGHSH and LQKENI. V was pared by 4 bases and J by 6 bases, with 1 base of the junction left unmatched. The CDR3 sequence is 12 residues long. The CDR3 DNA sequence: TGTGCCAGCTCACTGGACAGGGGCGAGCAGTACTTC. Translation gives CASSLDRGEQYF.

This chain uses TRBV9 with TRBJ2-7; the match to TRBD2 covers 8 bases. There are 15 residues in the CDR3. The germline V gene encodes CDR1 SGDLS and CDR2 YYNGEE. Unmatched junction bases numbered 9, after V lost 1 base and J lost 6 bases. CDR3 region: CASSVSPGGLAEQYF. In DNA form, the CDR3 reads TGTGCCAGCAGCGTAAGTCCGGGGGGGCTCGCCGAGCAGTACTTC.

The V call is TRBV4-1, the J call TRBJ2-2; a possible D gene is TRBD1 (5 bases). The V and J ends lost 0 bases and 6 bases respectively, with 11 bases between them. The CDR3 contains 15 residues. The germline gives CDR1 MGHRA, CDR2 YSYEKL. The chain's CDR3 is CASSQEGHGPGELFF. CDR3 bases: TGCGCCAGCAGCCAAGAGGGGCACGGGCCCGGGGAGCTGTTTTTT.

The J gene is TRBJ2-7, the V gene TRBV7-2; maybe TRBD1 (6 bases). V was clipped by 5 bases and J by 6 bases, with 11 bases between them. Germline CDR1 SGHTA, CDR2 FQGNSA. The CDR3 contains 12 residues. The CDR3 reads CASSADRPEQYF. CDR3 sequence (DNA): TGTGCCAGCAGCGCGGACAGACCCGAGCAGTACTTC.

V usage is TRBV6-6 and J usage is TRBJ2-7, with 11 bases aligning to TRBD2. The J segment lost 0 bases and the V segment lost 7 bases, leaving 8 bases of the junction unmatched. The germline V gene encodes CDR1 MNHNY and CDR2 SVGAGI (reference sequence). The CDR3 extends over 16 amino acids. CDR3 sequence: CASTLTSGVLSYEQYF. CDR3 bases: TGTGCCAGCACCTTGACTAGCGGGGTTCTCTCCTACGAGCAGTACTTC.

As to this clone: At one end the junction does not follow the germline gene, possibly because of a read error. The chain combines TRBV20-1 with TRBJ1-2, with 8 bases aligning to TRBD1. This CDR3 has 11 amino acids. In germline, CDR1 is DFQATT, CDR2 SNEGSKA (reference sequence). The CDR3: CSATYLDRAYF. CDR3 DNA sequence: TGCAGTGCTACCTATTTGGACAGGGCGTACTTC.

V is TRBV15 and J is TRBJ1-6, with no clear D. Looked up from germline, CDR1 is LNHNV and CDR2 is YYDKDF (reference sequence). The V gene lost 7 bases and the J gene lost 3 bases, with 4 bases spanning the gap. The length of the CDR3 is 12 residues. CDR3 sequence (DNA): TGTGCCACCACAGTCTATAATTCACCCCTCCACTTT. The encoded protein is CATTVYNSPLHF. The full variable domain, completed using reference TRBV15 and TRBJ1-6, is DAMVIQNPRYQVTQFGKPVTLSCSQTLNHNVMYWYQQKSSQAPKLLFHYYDKDFNNEADTPDNFQSRRPNTSFCFLDIRSPGLGDTAMYLCATTVYNSPLHFGNGTRLTVT.

V is TRBV5-1 and J is TRBJ2-3; 13 positions agree with TRBD2. J gave up 3 bases and V 4 bases, and 2 bases lay outside the gene matches. Per the germline V gene, CDR1 is SGHRS and CDR2 is YFSETQ. This CDR3 has 15 amino acids. The CDR3 DNA reads TGCGCCAGCAGCAAGACTAGCGGGGGGACAGATACGCAGTATTTT. Translated: CASSKTSGGTDTQYF.

The chain links TRBV6-1 to TRBJ1-5; 7 bases are shared with TRBD1. Germline assignment: CDR1 MNHNS and CDR2 SASEGT. This CDR3 comprises 17 residues. With 1 base clipped from V and 7 bases from J, the junction kept 13 bases outside the gene matches. For the CDR3, the DNA is TGTGCCAGCAGTGAAGGACAGGGAGCCCCTCTTCACCAGCCCCAGCATTTT. Its protein product is CASSEGQGAPLHQPQHF.

The V gene is TRBV24-1, the J gene TRBJ2-1, with unresolved D. The V and J ends lost 4 bases and 5 bases respectively, with 14 bases between them. The germline V gene has CDR1 KGHDR and CDR2 SFDVKD. This CDR3 is built from 15 residues. CDR3: CATSDPRAVHNEQFF. The DNA of the CDR3 is TGTGCCACCAGTGACCCTCGCGCGGTTCACAATGAGCAGTTCTTC.

The chain couples TRBV7-6 to TRBJ2-1, with D perhaps TRBD1 (7 bases). This CDR3 region has 15 residues. The germline V and J ends were trimmed by 1 base and 3 bases, with 10 bases remaining between them. Germline V gene sequence: CDR1 SGHVS, CDR2 FNYEAQ. The CDR3 loop is CASSLGQGGYNEQFF. CDR3 coding DNA: TGTGCCAGCAGCTTAGGACAGGGAGGCTACAATGAGCAGTTCTTC.

V is TRBV5-3 and J is TRBJ2-7; 8 bases match TRBD1. TRBV5-3 is identified as an open reading frame with a role that is uncertain. The CDR3 covers 15 residues. V gave up 2 bases and J gave up 0 bases; unmatched junction bases: 4. The CDR3 DNA follows: TGTGCCAGAAGCTTTCAGGGGGCCCTCTCCTACGAGCAGTACTTC. This codes for CARSFQGALSYEQYF.

CDR3 sequence: CASRGTSGGPSETQYF. The DNA for the CDR3 is TGCGCCAGCAGGGGGACTAGCGGGGGGCCCTCGGAGACCCAGTACTTC. This rearrangement joins TRBV10-2 to TRBJ2-5, with 15 bases matching TRBD2. V gave up 6 bases and J gave up 5 bases; unmatched junction bases: 7. Germline-derived CDR1 and CDR2 are WSHSY and SAAADI. This CDR3 comprises 16 residues.

The chain joins TRBV2 to TRBJ2-1, with D unclear. V was trimmed by 7 bases and J by 6 bases, leaving 13 bases between them. Per germline, CDR1 SNHLY and CDR2 FYNNEI. The CDR3 covers 13 residues. The CDR3 is CASTLNPRNEQFF. In DNA, the CDR3 is TGTGCCAGCACCCTAAACCCTCGCAATGAGCAGTTCTTC.

A single count supports this clone. V is TRBV15 and J is TRBJ2-1, with 15 bases that match TRBD2. The V gene's germline CDR1 is LNHNV and CDR2 YYDKDF (reference sequence). V dropped 0 bases and J dropped 6; count of bases not matched to a gene: 6. CDR3 length: 18 amino acids. The CDR3 reads CATSRDWTSGGVVNEQFF. In nucleotides, the CDR3 is TGTGCCACCAGCAGAGATTGGACTAGCGGGGGGGTAGTCAATGAGCAGTTCTTC.

This clone was picked up a small number of times. The CDR3 DNA is TGTGCCAGCAGCCAAGGGGGGGGGTATGAAGCTTTCTTT. Protein product: CASSQGGGYEAFF. The V call is TRBV4-2, the J call TRBJ1-1; D perhaps matches TRBD1 (5 bases). The CDR3 contains 13 residues. V shed 1 base and J shed 7 bases, with 10 bases lying between them. CDR1 and CDR2 (germline): LGHNA, YNFKEQ.

The chain combines TRBV5-1 with TRBJ1-1; 10 bases map to TRBD1. Germline V CDR1 and CDR2: SGHRS, YFSETQ. This CDR3 contains 16 residues. V was clipped by 4 bases and J by 11 bases; unmatched bases: 17. This CDR3 reads CASSEGQGGGINSAFF. The CDR3, as DNA: TGCGCCAGCAGCGAAGGACAGGGGGGTGGCATAAACAGTGCTTTCTTT.

The chain links TRBV3-1 (or the pseudogene TRBV3-2) to TRBJ2-7, with TRBD1 as a possible D gene (6 bases). Trimming took off 3 bases at V and 5 bases at J, with 20 bases between the two ends. CDR1 is LGHDT, CDR2 YNNKEL, per germline (reference sequence). CDR3 length: 16 amino acids. Here the CDR3 reads CASSHSLSRGSDEQYF. The CDR3 nucleotides are TGTGCCAGCAGCCACTCGCTTTCCAGGGGTAGCGACGAGCAGTACTTC.

The V call is TRBV27, the J call TRBJ2-1, with D unresolved. From germline, CDR1 is MNHEY and CDR2 SMNVEV (reference sequence). The V and J ends lost 5 bases and 5 bases respectively, with 16 bases between them. The CDR3 sequence is 15 residues long. The CDR3 coding sequence is TGTGCCAGCAGTCCTAAACCTACAGTAGACAATGAGCAGTTCTTC. This codes for CASSPKPTVDNEQFF.

The chain recombines TRBV7-2 with TRBJ1-1; TRBD1 is a possible D gene (6 bases). Germline values: CDR1 SGHTA, CDR2 FQGNSA. V dropped 7 bases and J dropped 1 base, with 13 bases sitting between them. CDR3 length equals 14 residues. CDR3 loop: CASKPGHQNTEAFF. CDR3 bases: TGTGCCAGCAAACCGGGACATCAGAACACTGAAGCTTTCTTT.

This clone was seen a single time. This sequence joins TRBV6-1 and TRBJ2-1, with D perhaps matching TRBD1 (6 bases). The CDR3 contains 16 residues. Looked up from germline, CDR1 is MNHNS and CDR2 is SASEGT. V gave up 4 bases and J gave up 6 bases, with 19 bases separating them. CDR3 loop: CASSVVTGRARNEQFF. The CDR3 DNA reads as TGTGCCAGCAGTGTTGTTACAGGGCGCGCTCGCAATGAGCAGTTCTTC.

The genes are TRBV6-5 and TRBJ1-2; no clear D gene. The CDR3 length is 13 residues. Trimming stripped 0 bases from V and 7 bases from J, with 9 bases between. Germline CDR1 is MNHEY and CDR2 is SVGAGI. DNA of the CDR3: TGTGCCAGCAGTTACTCTTCTCCAGGTGGCTACACCTTC. It specifies CASSYSSPGGYTF.